This passage covers 3 T cell receptor beta chains from one sample sequenced in a study of glioma-infiltrating T cells after dendritic cell vaccination. Time point of the sample: after dendritic cell vaccination, including at tumor progression/relapse. The repertoire was sequenced with immunoSEQ multiplex PCR; TCRdb's copy has only in-frame clones and lacks some. The data hold 99,000 or so clones, with about 85% observed a single time. The input for sequencing was blood, taken after dendritic cell vaccination. These receptors all come from a human donor with glioblastoma.

V usage is TRBV30 and J usage is TRBJ2-6; D ambiguous. The germline V and J ends were trimmed by 5 bases and 0 bases, with 8 bases remaining between them. Per the germline V gene, CDR1 is GTSNPN and CDR2 is SVGIG (reference sequence). The CDR3 has 14 amino acids. The CDR3 DNA is TGTGCCTGGGATAGAGTCTCTGGGGCCAACGTCCTGACTTTC. Its translation is CAWDRVSGANVLTF.

The chain joins TRBV5-1 to TRBJ2-3; D is unresolved. The CDR3 loop spans 13 amino acids. Germline V gene data show CDR1 as SGHRS and CDR2 as YFSETQ. V shed 0 bases and J shed 3 bases, with 5 bases lying between them. The CDR3: CASSLVLTDTQYF. The CDR3 DNA is TGCGCCAGCAGCTTGGTATTGACAGATACGCAGTATTTT.

This clone has a single count. V is TRBV9 and J is TRBJ2-1, with D tentatively TRBD2 (6 bases). Trimming took off 1 base at V and 9 bases at J, with 17 bases between the two ends. Per germline, CDR1 SGDLS and CDR2 YYNGEE. The CDR3 contains 15 residues. The CDR3, as DNA: TGTGCCAGCAGCGTAACTAGCCTAGGGGTCGGTGAGCAGTTCTTC. This encodes CASSVTSLGVGEQFF.